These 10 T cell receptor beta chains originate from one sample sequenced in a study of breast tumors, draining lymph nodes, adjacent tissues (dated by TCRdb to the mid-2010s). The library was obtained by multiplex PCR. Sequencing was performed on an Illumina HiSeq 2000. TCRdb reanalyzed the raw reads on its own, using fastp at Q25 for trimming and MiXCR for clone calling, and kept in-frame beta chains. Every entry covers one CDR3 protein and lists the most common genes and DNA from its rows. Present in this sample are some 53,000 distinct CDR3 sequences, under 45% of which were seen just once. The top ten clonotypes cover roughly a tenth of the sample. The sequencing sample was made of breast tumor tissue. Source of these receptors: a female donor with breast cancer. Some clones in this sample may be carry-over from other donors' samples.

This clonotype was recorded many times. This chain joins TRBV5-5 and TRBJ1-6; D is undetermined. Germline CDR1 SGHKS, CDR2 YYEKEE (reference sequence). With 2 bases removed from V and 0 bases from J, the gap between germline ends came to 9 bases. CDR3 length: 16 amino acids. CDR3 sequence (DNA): TGTGCCAGCAGCTTAGACTGGAGCTCCTATAATTCACCCCTCCACTTT. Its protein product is CASSLDWSSYNSPLHF.

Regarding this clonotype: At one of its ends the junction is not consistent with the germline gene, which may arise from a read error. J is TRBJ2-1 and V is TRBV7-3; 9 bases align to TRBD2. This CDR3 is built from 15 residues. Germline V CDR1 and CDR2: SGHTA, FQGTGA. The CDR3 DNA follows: TGTGCCAGCAGCCACGAACGTAGCGGGAGAGATGAGCAGCTCTTC. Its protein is CASSHERSGRDEQLF.

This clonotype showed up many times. For the CDR3, the DNA is TGCAGTGCAAGTTTAGCGGGAGGGACCACCGGGGAGCTGTTTTTT. It encodes CSASLAGGTTGELFF. The V gene is TRBV20-1, the J gene TRBJ2-2; 11 bases map to TRBD2. This CDR3 is 15 amino acids long. The germline V gene encodes CDR1 DFQATT and CDR2 SNEGSKA (reference sequence). With 6 bases clipped from V and 4 bases from J, the junction kept 7 bases outside the gene matches.

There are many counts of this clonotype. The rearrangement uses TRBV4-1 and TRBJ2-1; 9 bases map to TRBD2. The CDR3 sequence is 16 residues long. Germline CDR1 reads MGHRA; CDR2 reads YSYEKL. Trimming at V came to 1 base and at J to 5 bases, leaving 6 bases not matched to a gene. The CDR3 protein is CASSQARASGDNEQFF. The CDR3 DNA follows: TGCGCCAGCAGCCAAGCGAGGGCTAGCGGGGACAATGAGCAGTTCTTC.

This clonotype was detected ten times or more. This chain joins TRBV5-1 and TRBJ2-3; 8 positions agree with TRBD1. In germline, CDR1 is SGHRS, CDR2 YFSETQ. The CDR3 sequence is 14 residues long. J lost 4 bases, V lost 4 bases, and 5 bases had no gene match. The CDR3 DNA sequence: TGCGCCAGCAGCACCCGACAGGGGCCAGATACGCAGTATTTT. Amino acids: CASSTRQGPDTQYF.

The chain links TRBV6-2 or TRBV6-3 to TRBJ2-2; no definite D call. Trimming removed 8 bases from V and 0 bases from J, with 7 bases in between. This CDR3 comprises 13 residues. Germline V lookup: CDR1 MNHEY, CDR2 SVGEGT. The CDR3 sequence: CASVWANTGELFF. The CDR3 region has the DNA TGTGCCAGCGTCTGGGCGAACACCGGGGAGCTGTTTTTT.

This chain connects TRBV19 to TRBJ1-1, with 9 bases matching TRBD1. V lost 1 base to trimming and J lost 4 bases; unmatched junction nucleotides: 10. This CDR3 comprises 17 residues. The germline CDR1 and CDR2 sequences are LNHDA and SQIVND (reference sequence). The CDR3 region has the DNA TGTGCCAGTAGTATAGCGACTAGCGGGACAGGGATCACTGAAGCTTTCTTT. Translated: CASSIATSGTGITEAFF. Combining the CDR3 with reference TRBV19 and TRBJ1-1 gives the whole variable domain DGGITQSPKYLFRKEGQNVTLSCEQNLNHDAMYWYRQDPGQGLRLIYYSQIVNDFQKGDIAEGYSVSREKKESFPLTVTSAQKNPTAFYLCASSIATSGTGITEAFFGQGTRLTVV.

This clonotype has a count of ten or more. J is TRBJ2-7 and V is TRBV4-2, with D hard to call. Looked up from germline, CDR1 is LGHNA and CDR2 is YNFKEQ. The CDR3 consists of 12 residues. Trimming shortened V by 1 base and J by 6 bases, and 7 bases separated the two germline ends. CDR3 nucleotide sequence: TGTGCCAGCAGCCAAGTTTCCGGCGAGCAGTACTTC. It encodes CASSQVSGEQYF.

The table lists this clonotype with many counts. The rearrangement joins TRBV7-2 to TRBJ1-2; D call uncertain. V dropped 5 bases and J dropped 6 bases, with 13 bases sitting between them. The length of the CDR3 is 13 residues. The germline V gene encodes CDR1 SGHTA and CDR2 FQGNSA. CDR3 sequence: CASSLLLGDGYTF. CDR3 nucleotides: TGTGCCAGCAGCCTCCTTTTGGGCGATGGCTACACCTTC.

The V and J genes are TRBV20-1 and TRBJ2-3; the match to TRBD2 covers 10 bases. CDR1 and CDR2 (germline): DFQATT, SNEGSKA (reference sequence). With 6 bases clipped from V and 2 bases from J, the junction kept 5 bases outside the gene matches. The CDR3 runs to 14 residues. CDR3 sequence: CSATGTSDTDTQYF. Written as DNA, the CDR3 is TGCAGTGCCACCGGGACTAGCGACACAGATACGCAGTATTTT.